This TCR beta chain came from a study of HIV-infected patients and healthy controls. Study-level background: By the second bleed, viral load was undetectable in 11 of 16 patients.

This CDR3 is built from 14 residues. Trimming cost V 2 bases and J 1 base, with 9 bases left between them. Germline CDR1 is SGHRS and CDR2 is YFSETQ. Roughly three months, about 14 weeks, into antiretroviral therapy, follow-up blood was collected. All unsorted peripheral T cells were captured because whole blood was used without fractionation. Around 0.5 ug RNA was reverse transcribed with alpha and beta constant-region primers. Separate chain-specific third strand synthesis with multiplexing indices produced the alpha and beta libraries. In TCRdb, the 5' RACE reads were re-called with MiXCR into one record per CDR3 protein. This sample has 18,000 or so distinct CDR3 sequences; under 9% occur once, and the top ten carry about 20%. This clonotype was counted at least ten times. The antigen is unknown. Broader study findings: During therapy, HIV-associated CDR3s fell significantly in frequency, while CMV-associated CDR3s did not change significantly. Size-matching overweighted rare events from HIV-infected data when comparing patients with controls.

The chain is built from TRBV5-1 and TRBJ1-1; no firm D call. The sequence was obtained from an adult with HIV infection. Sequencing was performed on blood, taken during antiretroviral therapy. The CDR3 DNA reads TGCGCCAGCAGCTTAACACAGAAGAACACTGAAGCTTTCTTT. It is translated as CASSLTQKNTEAFF. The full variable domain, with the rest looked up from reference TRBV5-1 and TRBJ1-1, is KAGVTQTPRYLIKTRGQQVTLSCSPISGHRSVSWYQQTPGQGLQFLFEYFSETQRNKGNFPGRFSGRQFSNSRSEMNVSTLELGDSALYLCASSLTQKNTEAFFGQGTRLTVV.